This entry features one TCR beta chain sequence. Its antigen specificity is not known. No base quality information exists; no much larger clone differs at one position. These data are taken from a study of technical replicates of blood from a handful of donors (dated by TCRdb to 2016 to 2017). The library was produced with the immunoSEQ multiplex PCR assay. The clones in this table, taken by TCRdb from immuneACCESS, are in-frame only. Not every clone is retained; where verified, under half of the shortfall comes from an unresolved V gene, and the cause of the rest is unknown. A total of 9,500 to 15,000 clones appear in this sample, approximately 93% of them only once. The top ten constitute approximately 8.5% of the sample. Spanning cysteine to phenylalanine, the CDR3 consists of 15 amino acids. Solely the CDR3 DNA is kept, with 45 bases framed from the first base. In the germline V gene (reference sequence), CDR1 corresponds to LNHDA and CDR2 to SQIVND. The germline V end is reduced by 3 bases and the J end by 3 bases; junction bases left unmatched: 7.

The sample consisted of PBMCs. This sequence uses TRBV19 and TRBJ2-5; TRBD2 fits 7 bases in the junction. The sequence was collected from a human donor in good health. This receptor carries the CDR3 CASSMVRAGEETQYF. The DNA sequence follows: TGTGCCAGTAGTATGGTGAGGGCGGGGGAAGAGACCCAGTACTTC.